These T cell receptor beta chains were read from a single sample in a study of human T cells and chemical hapten exposure. TCRdb analysed the RACE reads with MiXCR anew, one entry per CDR3 protein. This sample yields about 77,000 distinct CDR3 sequences, of which 7% to 9.5% are seen a single time; 1.5% to 2% belongs to the top ten. The sample was whole blood. These receptors were collected from a female donor in good health. Some clones in this sample may be carry-over from other donors' samples. Each CDR3 is given with its conserved first and last residue. D genes are given only for firm matches. Clone sizes are given selectively: once, few, many, or a class where the clone is expanded.

TGTGCCAGCAGCCCGGGGACATTCGCCGGGGAGCTGTTTTTT,CASSPGTFAGELFF,TRBV5-6,NA,TRBJ2-2,NA
TGTGCCAGCAGCTTAACTGGGCGATCAGATACGCAGTATTTT,CASSLTGRSDTQYF,TRBV7-3,many,TRBJ2-3,NA
TGCGCCAGCAGCCAAGATAGTAGGGGGAACACTGAAGCTTTCTTT,CASSQDSRGNTEAFF,TRBV4-3,NA,TRBJ1-1,NA
TGTGCCAGCAGTTTGGGCCAGGGCTTTAGAACTGAAGCTTTCTTT,CASSLGQGFRTEAFF,TRBV6-5,many,TRBJ1-1,NA
TGCGCCAGCAGCTTGGACCCCACGGAGACCCAGTACTTC,CASSLDPTETQYF,TRBV5-1,many,TRBJ2-5,NA
TGTGCCAGCAGTGAAGGGAGCGGGGGGGCCCAGGGGAATGAGCAGTTCTTC,CASSEGSGGAQGNEQFF,TRBV2,few,TRBJ2-1,TRBD2
TGTGCCAGCAGGTCAGGGGTAGATACGCAGTATTTT,CASRSGVDTQYF,TRBV5-5,NA,TRBJ2-3,NA
TGTGCCCCGCGACTGAGGTATTTT,CAPRLRYF,TRBV19,NA,TRBJ2-3,NA
TGCAGTGCTAGAGTGAGGGCAGGGGTATATTCACCCCTCCACTTT,CSARVRAGVYSPLHF,TRBV20-1,few,TRBJ1-6,NA
TGTGCCAGCAGTTACCCCCCGGGAGGGTTGGAAGTGGCTTTCTTT,CASSYPPGGLEVAFF,TRBV6-2/TRBV6-3,many,TRBJ1-1,NA
TGTGCCAGCAGTCGAGGGAGTTATACAGATACGCAGTATTTT,CASSRGSYTDTQYF,TRBV12-3/TRBV12-4,NA,TRBJ2-3,NA
TGTGCCAGCAGTGAATCTCCAGCGGGGGCCAACGTCCTGACTTTC,CASSESPAGANVLTF,TRBV25-1,few,TRBJ2-6,NA
TGTGCCAGCTCCCGGGACAGGGGAAGTTCAAGTGGCTACACCTTC,CASSRDRGSSSGYTF,TRBV2,many,TRBJ1-2,TRBD1
TGTGCCAGCAGTTCCCTCGGGGACCGCACAGATACGCAGTATTTT,CASSSLGDRTDTQYF,TRBV12-3/TRBV12-4,few,TRBJ2-3,NA
TGTGCCACCAGCAGGAGCCGGGCGGGGGCCTCCTACGAGCAGTACTTC,CATSRSRAGASYEQYF,TRBV15,NA,TRBJ2-7,NA
TGTGCCAGCAGCTTAGTTAGCGGGGGGGCAACCTACGAGCAGTACTTC,CASSLVSGGATYEQYF,TRBV7-2,many,TRBJ2-7,TRBD2
TGTGCCAGCAGTTACACTCAAAACACTGAAGCTTTCTTT,CASSYTQNTEAFF,TRBV6-6,many,TRBJ1-1,NA
TGTGCCAGCAGTCACCAAAACTCCCCGACGTTCTTC,CASSHQNSPTFF,TRBV6-5,few,TRBJ2-1,NA
TGTGCCAGCAGCCCCGGTCGCCGGTACGAGCAGTACTTC,CASSPGRRYEQYF,TRBV6-6,NA,TRBJ2-7,NA
TGCGCCAGCAGCGAAAGAAGGTCAGAGATGATCACAGATACGCAGTATTTT,CASSERRSEMITDTQYF,TRBV5-1,NA,TRBJ2-3,NA
TGCAGTGCTACTAGCGGGGGAACAGATACGCAGTATTTT,CSATSGGTDTQYF,TRBV20-1,NA,TRBJ2-3,TRBD2
TGCAGTGCTAGATTCATCGATACGCAGTATTTT,CSARFIDTQYF,TRBV20-1,many,TRBJ2-3,NA
TGTGCCAGCAGCCCAACGATCAGCCACCAAGAGACCCAGTACTTC,CASSPTISHQETQYF,TRBV3-1,many,TRBJ2-5,NA
TGTGCCAGCAGTTTAGGGGAGAACACTGAAGCTTTCTTT,CASSLGENTEAFF,TRBV12-3/TRBV12-4,many,TRBJ1-1,NA
TGTGCCAGCAGTTCAAGACTAGAAGGGGATACGCAGTATTTT,CASSSRLEGDTQYF,TRBV6-6,many,TRBJ2-3,NA
TGTGCCAGCAGCACCGAAGCCCAGCAGTACTTC,CASSTEAQQYF,TRBV21-1,few,TRBJ2-7,NA
TGTGCCAGCAGCTTAGCCTCCGGCCTCGCCGATACGCAGTATTTT,CASSLASGLADTQYF,TRBV7-2,many,TRBJ2-3,NA
TGTGCCAGCAACCCGGGACTAGCCCTAAATGAGCAGTTCTTC,CASNPGLALNEQFF,TRBV12-3/TRBV12-4,few,TRBJ2-1,TRBD2
TGTGCCAGCAGCCAAGCTAGGGCCAGCTCCTACGAGCAGTACTTC,CASSQARASSYEQYF,TRBV4-2,NA,TRBJ2-7,NA
TGTGCCAGCAGCTTAGATCCGGGGATAACGTCGCAGTATTTT,CASSLDPGITSQYF,TRBV7-2,many,TRBJ2-3,NA
TGTGCCAGCAGTTTGTCGGTGGGAAGATGTCAGCCCCAGCATTTT,CASSLSVGRCQPQHF,TRBV28,NA,TRBJ1-5,NA
TGTGCCAGCAGCCTGGACAGGGGAAAAGGCTACACCTTC,CASSLDRGKGYTF,TRBV5-4,many,TRBJ1-2,TRBD1
TGCGCCAGCCGGAGGGCGGGAACAAGCACAGATACGCAGTATTTT,CASRRAGTSTDTQYF,TRBV5-1,few,TRBJ2-3,NA
TGTGCCAGTAGTTTAGACATCCCCGGAGGGCCCCAGCATTTT,CASSLDIPGGPQHF,TRBV19,NA,TRBJ1-5,NA
TGCAGCGTCGAAGGGATGCTAGCGGGGGGCGAGCCCACAGATACGCAGTATTTT,CSVEGMLAGGEPTDTQYF,TRBV29-1,NA,TRBJ2-3,TRBD2
TGTGCCAGCAGCTTGGTTTGGGCGGGGGCCAATGAGCAGTTCTTC,CASSLVWAGANEQFF,TRBV5-6,few,TRBJ2-1,NA
TGTGCCAGCAGTTTGGGCGGGTGGAGTCTGACAGGGGCCGAGCAGTACTTC,CASSLGGWSLTGAEQYF,TRBV27,many,TRBJ2-7,TRBD1
TGTGCCAGCAGAGGAACAGGGGGCCCAACTGGGGCCAACGTCCTGACTTTC,CASRGTGGPTGANVLTF,TRBV7-9,NA,TRBJ2-6,TRBD1
TGTGCCAGCAGTTTTACCCCCTCGGCCTACGAGCAGTACTTC,CASSFTPSAYEQYF,TRBV12-3/TRBV12-4,many,TRBJ2-7,NA
TGCAGCGTCCGAGCGGGGGGAAACGAAGAGACCCAGTACTTC,CSVRAGGNEETQYF,TRBV29-1,NA,TRBJ2-5,TRBD2
TGTGCCACCAGTGAACAGGGGGGTACCACAGATACGCAGTATTTT,CATSEQGGTTDTQYF,TRBV24-1,NA,TRBJ2-3,TRBD1
TGTGCCAGCAGTTTCGGAGGGACAGGGGACACTGAAGCTTTCTTT,CASSFGGTGDTEAFF,TRBV12-3/TRBV12-4,many,TRBJ1-1,TRBD1
TGTGCCAGCAGTTCATCCCACAGGGGGCTGGACGGCTACACCTTC,CASSSSHRGLDGYTF,TRBV27,NA,TRBJ1-2,TRBD1
TGTGCCAGCAGCTCCCCCACAGGGGGTCCGGAGACCCAGTACTTC,CASSSPTGGPETQYF,TRBV7-6,NA,TRBJ2-5,TRBD1
TGTGCCAGCAGCTTAGAGGGCGGGATCAGACCACCTACAACAGATACGCAGTATTTT,CASSLEGGIRPPTTDTQYF,TRBV7-6,NA,TRBJ2-3,NA
TGCGGTGGAGCCCGCGATTTTGGGAACACCATATATTTT,CGGARDFGNTIYF,TRBV29-1,NA,TRBJ1-3,NA
TGCGCCAGCAGCCCAACATCAGGGGGGGAGACTGAAGCTTTCTTT,CASSPTSGGETEAFF,TRBV5-1,NA,TRBJ1-1,TRBD1
TGTGCCAGCAGGTGCAGGGGGGCGGGTAGCAATCAGCCCCAGCATTTT,CASRCRGAGSNQPQHF,TRBV5-4,many,TRBJ1-5,TRBD1
TGTGCCAGCAGCTTAGGGCCGGGACAGGTTAATTCACCCCTCCACTTT,CASSLGPGQVNSPLHF,TRBV7-9,NA,TRBJ1-6,TRBD1
TGTGCCAGCGGGAACAGGGTTAAAACTGAAGCTTTCTTT,CASGNRVKTEAFF,TRBV2,few,TRBJ1-1,NA
TGTGCCAGCAGTTTACTCCCTCAGAGCACAGATACGCAGTATTTT,CASSLLPQSTDTQYF,TRBV28,few,TRBJ2-3,NA
TGCAGTGCTGGCGATACGGGGGCTGGGCAGTACTTC,CSAGDTGAGQYF,TRBV20-1,many,TRBJ2-7,NA
TGTGCCAGCAGCTTAGATGGGACTGGGAATAATTCACCCCTCCACTTT,CASSLDGTGNNSPLHF,TRBV7-2,NA,TRBJ1-6,NA
TGTGCCAGCAGTTACTCCTTTTCAGGGGTGACCTACGAGCAGTACTTC,CASSYSFSGVTYEQYF,TRBV6-6,NA,TRBJ2-7,NA
TGTGCCATCAGCCCAGGACAGGGGAGATCCGGGGAGCTGTTTTTT,CAISPGQGRSGELFF,TRBV10-3,NA,TRBJ2-2,TRBD1
TGTGCCAGCAGTTTTAGTGGCAGGCGAGATCAGCCCCAGCATTTT,CASSFSGRRDQPQHF,TRBV12-3/TRBV12-4,NA,TRBJ1-5,NA
TGTGCCAGCAGACTAGACAGTAACTATGGCTACACCTTC,CASRLDSNYGYTF,TRBV6-5,NA,TRBJ1-2,NA
TGTGCCAGCTCTTCGGGGGGGACAGGGTGGACTGAAGCTTTCTTT,CASSSGGTGWTEAFF,TRBV3-1,few,TRBJ1-1,TRBD1
TGCAGTGCTAGAGATTGGCTAGCTGCGGATACGCAGTATTTT,CSARDWLAADTQYF,TRBV20-1,many,TRBJ2-3,NA
TGCGACAGCAGCTTGGCTTTTTGGGGTGCCGGGACTAGCGGGGGACTCTACGAGCAGTACTTC,CDSSLAFWGAGTSGGLYEQYF,TRBV5-1,NA,TRBJ2-7,TRBD2